The 22 T cell receptor beta chains below were found in one sample sequenced in a study of blood T cell repertoires in COVID-19. The protocol was immunoSEQ multiplex PCR, while the TCRdb copy is restricted to in-frame clones and leaves out a portion. The sample has 60,000 to 70,000 clones, approximately 90% seen once. Specimen: PBMCs or T cells enriched from blood (not recorded which). Receptors were obtained from a woman aged 40-49 years who had recovered from COVID-19.

The rearrangement links TRBV24-1 to TRBJ2-3; D uncertain. CDR3 length: 16 residues. Germline V lookup: CDR1 KGHDR, CDR2 SFDVKD. V lost 0 bases to trimming and J lost 8 bases, with 17 bases between them. The DNA of the CDR3 is TGTGCCACCAGTGATTTGCACCCGGGTAACCCCGGTACGCAGTATTTT. It translates to CATSDLHPGNPGTQYF.

The chain recombines TRBV5-1 with TRBJ2-2; TRBD2 aligns across 11 bases. Germline V CDR1 and CDR2: SGHRS, YFSETQ. The length of the CDR3 is 14 residues. Trimming at V came to 7 bases and at J to 5 bases, leaving 4 bases not matched to a gene. The CDR3 bases are TGCGCCAGCTACCTAGCGGGGGGAACCGGGGAGCTGTTTTTT. This sequence encodes CASYLAGGTGELFF.

The CDR3 loop reads CASSQLETMNTEAFF. The CDR3 bases are TGTGCCAGCTCACAACTTGAAACTATGAACACTGAAGCTTTCTTT. The chain recombines TRBV18 with TRBJ1-1; no reliable D call. This CDR3 is built from 15 residues. Between the trimmed V and J ends, which lost 4 bases and 0 bases, there was a span of 12 bases. Germline values: CDR1 KGHSH, CDR2 LQKENI. Variable domain in full (rest from reference TRBV18 and TRBJ1-1): NAGVMQNPRHLVRRRGQEARLRCSPMKGHSHVYWYRQLPEEGLKFMVYLQKENIIDESGMPKERFSAEFPKEGPSILRIQQVVRGDSAAYFCASSQLETMNTEAFFGQGTRLTVV.

The rearrangement links TRBV12-5 to TRBJ1-1, with 9 bases lining up with TRBD1. Trimming took 7 bases from V and 7 from J; bases not matched to a gene: 10. The CDR3 consists of 14 residues. Germline assignment: CDR1 LGHNT and CDR2 FRNRAP. CDR3 region: CASALGQGAYEAFF. The CDR3, as DNA: TGTGCTAGTGCTCTGGGACAGGGAGCCTATGAAGCTTTCTTT. Full variable domain (rest looked up from reference TRBV12-5 and TRBJ1-1): DARVTQTPRHKVTEMGQEVTMRCQPILGHNTVFWYRQTMMQGLELLAYFRNRAPLDDSGMPKDRFSAEMPDATLATLKIQPSEPRDSAVYFCASALGQGAYEAFFGQGTRLTVV.

CDR3 sequence reads: CASSKTGDGNQPQHF. The CDR3 nucleotides are TGTGCCAGCAGCAAGACAGGGGATGGCAATCAGCCCCAGCATTTT. The chain couples TRBV3-1 (or the pseudogene TRBV3-2) to TRBJ1-5; 8 nucleotides align to TRBD1. From germline, CDR1 is LGHDT and CDR2 YNNKEL (reference sequence). The ends lost 5 bases at V and 2 bases at J; junction bases unmatched: 5. This CDR3 is built from 15 residues.

The chain uses TRBV7-8 and TRBJ2-7, with 8 bases matching TRBD2. CDR3 length: 15 residues. Unmatched junction bases numbered 12, after V lost 1 base and J lost 10 bases. Germline V gives CDR1 SGHVS, CDR2 FQNEAQ. In DNA form, the CDR3 reads TGTGCCAGCAGCTTAGGAGCCGGGGGGGCTACGAAACAGTACTTC. It yields the protein CASSLGAGGATKQYF.

V gene TRBV7-8 combines with J gene TRBJ1-2; TRBD1 is a possible D gene (5 bases). Germline V gives CDR1 SGHVS, CDR2 FQNEAQ. V was clipped by 5 bases and J by 2 bases, with 12 bases between them. This CDR3 region has 14 residues. The CDR3 protein is CASSPGHRNYGYTF. The CDR3 DNA sequence: TGTGCCAGCAGCCCCGGACATAGGAACTATGGCTACACCTTC.

The rearrangement joins TRBV19 to TRBJ2-2; 9 bases fit TRBD2. The J segment lost 8 bases and the V segment lost 3 bases, leaving 7 bases of the junction unmatched. Looked up from germline, CDR1 is LNHDA and CDR2 is SQIVND (reference sequence). The length of the CDR3 is 15 residues. The CDR3 sequence: CASSISSGTGGELFF. In DNA form, the CDR3 reads TGTGCCAGTAGTATTTCTAGCGGGACCGGGGGGGAGCTGTTTTTT.

This rearrangement joins TRBV7-2 to TRBJ1-2, with 8 bases matching TRBD1. The CDR3 is 15 residues long. The V and J ends lost 5 bases and 5 bases, in that order; junction bases with no gene match: 10. CDR1 and CDR2 (germline): SGHTA, FQGNSA. CDR3 protein: CASSRPQGARYGYTF. The CDR3, as DNA: TGTGCCAGCAGCCGTCCCCAGGGGGCGCGTTATGGCTACACCTTC.

About this clone: A junction boundary mismatches the germline segment, possibly from a read error. The chain carries TRBV4-1 and TRBJ1-1; TRBD1 matches at 8 bases. This CDR3 has 15 residues. Germline-derived CDR1 and CDR2 are MGHRA and YSYEKL. CDR3 loop: CASSQGETGVAKIHF. In DNA, the CDR3 is TGCGCCAGCAGCCAAGGTGAGACAGGGGTAGCGAAAATCCACTTT.

The V call is TRBV5-8, the J call TRBJ2-2; tentative D call: TRBD1 (6 bases). The CDR3 totals 16 residues. Germline V gene sequence: CDR1 SGHTS, CDR2 YDEGEE. Trimming pared 5 bases from V and 3 bases from J, leaving 17 bases between. The CDR3: CASRPYRDEDTGELFF. CDR3 coding DNA: TGTGCCAGCAGGCCTTACAGGGATGAGGACACCGGGGAGCTGTTTTTT.

CDR3 DNA: TGTGCCAGCAGTCCCCGGCGGGTCGATATGACTGAAGCTTTCTTT. Amino acid sequence: CASSPRRVDMTEAFF. V usage is TRBV6-2 or TRBV6-3 and J usage is TRBJ1-1; D unclear. CDR3 length: 15 amino acids. Deletions cut 5 bases from V and 5 bases from J, with 18 bases between. The germline V gene has CDR1 MNHEY and CDR2 SVGEGT.

This chain links TRBV5-4 with TRBJ2-6; D ambiguous. CDR3 length equals 18 residues. Germline V gene sequence: CDR1 SGHNT, CDR2 YYREEE (reference sequence). V was cut by 4 bases and J by 0 bases, with 17 bases left in between. The CDR3 DNA reads as TGTGCCAGCAGCCCCCTAACACAGCTAAGCTCTGGGGCCAACGTCCTGACTTTC. It is translated as CASSPLTQLSSGANVLTF.

Written as DNA, the CDR3 is TGTGCCAGCAGCTTAGTTGGGTCAGGGGGCGATCAGCCCCAGCATTTT. Protein sequence: CASSLVGSGGDQPQHF. The chain has TRBV7-9 and TRBJ1-5; 8 bases match TRBD1. Trimming cost V 1 base and J 5 bases; bases outside gene matches: 7. CDR3 length equals 16 residues. Germline V gives CDR1 SEHNR, CDR2 FQNEAQ (reference sequence). The full variable domain, in which reference TRBV7-9 and TRBJ1-5 provide the parts outside the CDR3, is DTGVSQNPRHKITKRGQNVTFRCDPISEHNRLYWYRQTLGQGPEFLTYFQNEAQLEKSRLLSDRFSAERPKGSFSTLEIQRTEQGDSAMYLCASSLVGSGGDQPQHFGDGTRLSIL.

The chain uses TRBV19 and TRBJ1-2; 11 positions agree with TRBD1. J gave up 2 bases and V 5 bases, and 4 bases lay outside the gene matches. CDR3 length: 15 amino acids. Germline V gene data show CDR1 as LNHDA and CDR2 as SQIVND (reference sequence). The CDR3 is CASSPGQGANYGYTF. The CDR3, as DNA: TGTGCCAGTAGTCCCGGACAGGGGGCGAACTATGGCTACACCTTC.

The V and J genes are TRBV5-4 and TRBJ1-4, with D perhaps TRBD1 (5 bases). V lost 4 bases and J 7 bases, leaving 14 bases between the germline ends. This CDR3 has 14 amino acids. Germline V CDR1 and CDR2: SGHNT, YYREEE (reference sequence). CDR3 in amino acids: CASSPAGGIEKLFF. Written as DNA, the CDR3 is TGTGCCAGCAGCCCCGCGGGGGGTATTGAAAAACTGTTTTTT.

The chain is built from TRBV2 and TRBJ1-3; D uncertain. The CDR3 consists of 15 residues. The V gene's germline CDR1 is SNHLY and CDR2 FYNNEI. V shed 3 bases and J shed 2 bases, with 11 bases lying between them. The CDR3 nucleotides read TGTGCCAGCAGTGAGCGACAAGTCCCTGGAAACACCATATATTTT. Its protein is CASSERQVPGNTIYF.

The V gene is TRBV6-6, the J gene TRBJ1-2, with TRBD1 matching over 7 bases. This CDR3 is built from 15 residues. Looked up from germline, CDR1 is MNHNY and CDR2 is SVGAGI (reference sequence). V lost 3 bases and J lost 5; bases outside the gene matches: 9. The CDR3 DNA follows: TGTGCCAGCAGTTATTTGCAGGGGGGATTATATGGCTACACCTTC. Its translation is CASSYLQGGLYGYTF.

The genes are TRBV18 and TRBJ2-3; TRBD2 agrees at 7 bases. Germline-derived CDR1 and CDR2 are KGHSH and LQKENI. Trimming at V came to 5 bases and at J to 2 bases, leaving 4 bases not matched to a gene. The CDR3 sequence is 14 residues long. CDR3 amino acids: CASSGGTNTDTQYF. CDR3 bases: TGTGCCAGCTCAGGCGGGACTAACACAGATACGCAGTATTTT.

V gene TRBV15 combines with J gene TRBJ2-7; no firm D call. Germline CDR1 reads LNHNV; CDR2 reads YYDKDF (reference sequence). The CDR3 totals 15 residues. V lost 3 bases and J 3 bases, leaving 15 bases between the germline ends. The CDR3 nucleotides read TGTGCCACCAGCAGTAATGAGGTATCTGACTACGAGCAGTACTTC. Its translation: CATSSNEVSDYEQYF. Looking up the rest from reference TRBV15 and TRBJ2-7 gives the full variable domain: DAMVIQNPRYQVTQFGKPVTLSCSQTLNHNVMYWYQQKSSQAPKLLFHYYDKDFNNEADTPDNFQSRRPNTSFCFLDIRSPGLGDTAMYLCATSSNEVSDYEQYFGPGTRLTVT.

The genes are TRBV19 and TRBJ1-4; 8 positions agree with TRBD1. Germline CDR1 LNHDA, CDR2 SQIVND (reference sequence). The V and J ends lost 3 bases and 8 bases, in that order; junction bases with no gene match: 11. The CDR3 is 16 residues long. The CDR3 loop reads CASSMPQGGAGEKLFF. DNA of the CDR3: TGTGCCAGTAGTATGCCACAGGGGGGAGCCGGGGAAAAACTGTTTTTT.

J is TRBJ1-2 and V is TRBV5-1; TRBD1 is a possible D gene (5 bases). The CDR3 length is 13 residues. From germline, CDR1 is SGHRS and CDR2 YFSETQ. The V and J ends lost 4 bases and 8 bases respectively, with 15 bases between them. The CDR3 spells CASSSREVGGYTF. The CDR3 DNA reads as TGCGCCAGCAGCAGCAGGGAAGTGGGCGGCTACACCTTC.